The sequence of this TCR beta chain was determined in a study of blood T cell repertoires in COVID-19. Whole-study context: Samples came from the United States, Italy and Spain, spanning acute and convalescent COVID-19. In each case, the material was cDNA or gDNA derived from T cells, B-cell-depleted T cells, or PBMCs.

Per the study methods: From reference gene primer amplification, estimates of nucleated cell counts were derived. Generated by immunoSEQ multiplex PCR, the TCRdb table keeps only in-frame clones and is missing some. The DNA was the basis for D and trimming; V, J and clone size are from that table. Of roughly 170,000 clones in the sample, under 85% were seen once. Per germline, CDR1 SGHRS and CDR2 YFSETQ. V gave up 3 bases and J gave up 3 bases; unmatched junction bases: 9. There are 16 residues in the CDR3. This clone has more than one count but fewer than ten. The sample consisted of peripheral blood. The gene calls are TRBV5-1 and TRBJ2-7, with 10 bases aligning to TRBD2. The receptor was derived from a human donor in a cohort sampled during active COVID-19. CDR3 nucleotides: TGCGCCAGCAGCTCACTGAATAGCGGGGGGAACTACGAGCAGTACTTC. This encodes CASSSLNSGGNYEQYF.